The clone carrying this T cell receptor beta chain was recorded at least ten times. The data were taken from a study of T-cell reconstitution after alpha-beta-depleted transplantation in children. The CDR3 consists of 15 residues. CDR1 and CDR2 (germline): SGDLS, YYNGEE. V lost 4 bases and J lost 5; bases outside the gene matches: 9. Researchers prepared the TCRbeta library using unique molecular identifiers, the study reports. TCRdb analysed the PCR reads with MiXCR anew, one entry per CDR3 protein. The sample lists 300,000 to 400,000 distinct CDR3 sequences, about an eighth occurring once. The V call is TRBV9, the J call TRBJ2-1; 7 nucleotides match TRBD1. This TCR came from a human donor who donated a stem cell graft to a child with Fanconi anemia. This specimen was PBMCs, taken from the stem cell graft. The CDR3 nucleotides are TGTGCCAGCAGCCCGAACTGGGGGACAGACAATGAGCAGTTCTTC. Its translation: CASSPNWGTDNEQFF.